These T cell receptor beta chains were read from a single sample in a study of blood T cells in healthy people across ages. One entry per CDR3 protein, called by TCRdb with MiXCR from the 5' RACE reads. This repertoire shows approximately 780,000 distinct CDR3 sequences, roughly 25% found once; its top ten account for around 3%. These data are also associated with another study on T cells of mothers and their children.

Sequenced: blood. These receptors came from a boy between 10 and 17 years old in good health. Each CDR3 is given with its conserved first and last residue. A D gene is named only where the DNA matches it firmly. Some rows mark clone size as missing; the rest say once, few, many or name a class of expanded clone.

j_call,v_call,clone_size,d_call,cdr3_nt,cdr3_aa
TRBJ2-1,TRBV7-3,few,TRBD1,TGTGCCGGCAGCCCACGGACAGGGGACGGGAATGAGCAGTTCTTC,CAGSPRTGDGNEQFF
TRBJ2-4,TRBV20-1,few,TRBD1,TGCAGTGCCCGCACCACAGGGGTAGCCAAAAACATTCAGTACTTC,CSARTTGVAKNIQYF
TRBJ1-1,TRBV11-2,few,-,TGTGCCAGCAGCTCCGCATTTCCCCGAGCTTTCTTT,CASSSAFPRAFF
TRBJ2-1,TRBV27,few,-,TGTGCCAGCTCCCGGGGGAAATACTCCTACAATGAGCAGTTCTTC,CASSRGKYSYNEQFF
TRBJ1-2,TRBV9,many,-,TGTGCCAGCAGTGGAGGCGGACACAACTATGGCTACACCTTC,CASSGGGHNYGYTF
TRBJ2-1,TRBV5-1,-,-,TGCGCCAGCAGTTTGGGGCAGGGGTGGTTGACTTATGAGCAGTTCTTC,CASSLGQGWLTYEQFF
TRBJ1-2,TRBV20-1,many,-,TGCAGTGCTAGTCTTAAGGGCACAGAGTGGGTCTATGGCTACACCTTC,CSASLKGTEWVYGYTF
TRBJ1-1,TRBV12-3/TRBV12-4,few,-,TGTGCCAGCAGTGCGGACGGCAACACTGAAGCTTTCTTT,CASSADGNTEAFF
TRBJ1-1,TRBV20-1,few,-,TGCAGTGCTAGGAGTGCCGGGGGGCCGCTACCTAACACTGAAGCTTTCTTT,CSARSAGGPLPNTEAFF
TRBJ2-1,TRBV20-1,few,-,TGCAGTGCCATCCTAGGGGGGGGGACAACCTACAATGAGCAGTTCTTC,CSAILGGGTTYNEQFF
TRBJ1-1,TRBV5-1,few,-,TGCGCCAGCAGTTTGGAGGGGGTGAGCACTGAAGCTTTCTTT,CASSLEGVSTEAFF
TRBJ2-2,TRBV5-1,many,-,TGTGCCAGCAGCTTAGGCTCTAACACCGGGGAGCTGTTTTTT,CASSLGSNTGELFF
TRBJ2-3,TRBV7-3,-,TRBD1,TGTGCCAGCAGCCCGACAGGGAGAACAGATACGCAGTATTTT,CASSPTGRTDTQYF
TRBJ1-1,TRBV29-1,-,-,TGCAGCGTTGAACCGCAGAACACTGAAGCTTTCTTT,CSVEPQNTEAFF
TRBJ2-1,TRBV19,few,-,TGTGCCAGTAGTATGGTTGTAGGCGACAACCTTTACAATGAGCAGTTCTTC,CASSMVVGDNLYNEQFF
TRBJ2-3,TRBV20-1,few,-,TGCAGTGCTAGAGATTTCCAGGGAGTTCCTGCAGATACGCAGTATTTT,CSARDFQGVPADTQYF
TRBJ2-2,TRBV29-1,once,-,TGCAGCGTTGAAGATCCTTTAACCGGCGGGGAGCTGTTTTTT,CSVEDPLTGGELFF
TRBJ1-2,TRBV5-1,-,-,TGCGCCAGCAGCCAGCGGGCCTCGACAGGCTTAAACTATGGCTACACCTTC,CASSQRASTGLNYGYTF
TRBJ2-1,TRBV29-1,few,TRBD1,TGCAGCGCAAGGCGTGAGACAGGGGGCAATGAGCAGTTCTTC,CSARRETGGNEQFF
TRBJ2-1,TRBV5-5,-,TRBD2,TGTGCCAGCAGCCCCCGTGGGAGCGGGGGGCCTGCTGGCGAGCAGTTCTTC,CASSPRGSGGPAGEQFF
TRBJ1-4,TRBV28,few,-,TGTGCCAGCAGTTTTTCCCCGTATGAAAAACTGTTTTTT,CASSFSPYEKLFF
TRBJ1-4,TRBV11-2,many,-,TGTGCCAGCAGCTTACGGGTTTCTAATGAAAAACTGTTTTTT,CASSLRVSNEKLFF
TRBJ2-7,TRBV7-2,-,-,TGTGCCAGCAGCTCCCTTCGGGGTAGCGAATCCTACGAGCAGTACTTC,CASSSLRGSESYEQYF
TRBJ2-5,TRBV5-4,-,-,TGTGCCAGCTCGGGGATGACTGGGGGGCAAGAGACCCAGTACTTC,CASSGMTGGQETQYF
TRBJ2-1,TRBV14,many,TRBD2,TGTGCCAGCAGCCCTCCCTCGGCACTAGCGGGGGATTCGGACTACAATGAGCAGTTCTTC,CASSPPSALAGDSDYNEQFF
TRBJ2-5,TRBV6-2/TRBV6-3,few,-,TGTGCCAGCAGCCTACTTCGAGGGAAACGCCAAGAGACCCAGTACTTC,CASSLLRGKRQETQYF
TRBJ2-5,TRBV5-4,few,TRBD2,TGTGCCAGCAGCTTGGCCCCAGCGGGGGCTCAAGAGACCCAGTACTTC,CASSLAPAGAQETQYF
TRBJ2-2,TRBV5-1,few,-,TGCGCCAGCAACGTCAGGGCCGGGGAGCTGTTTTTT,CASNVRAGELFF
TRBJ2-5,TRBV7-9,-,-,TGTGCCAGCATCCGACCGGGACAATGGGAGACCCAGTACTTC,CASIRPGQWETQYF
TRBJ2-5,TRBV6-1,few,-,TGTGCCAGCAGTGGGTCACCTCGGGACCCCCCGGAGACCCAGTACTTC,CASSGSPRDPPETQYF
TRBJ2-7,TRBV29-1,-,-,TGCAGCGTTGAAAGGACCAGCTCCTACGGGCAGTACTTC,CSVERTSSYGQYF
TRBJ2-1,TRBV28,few,TRBD2,TGTGCCAGCAGCTCGGCGACTAGCGGGGCCCTCTACGATGAGCAGTTCTTC,CASSSATSGALYDEQFF
TRBJ1-4,TRBV3-1,-,-,TGTGCCAGCAGCCCGGAAGCAGGGGTCGGTGAAAAACTGTTTTTT,CASSPEAGVGEKLFF
TRBJ2-1,TRBV9,few,-,TGTGCCAGCAGCGTAGGGGTGCAGGGACAGCAGTTCTTC,CASSVGVQGQQFF
TRBJ1-2,TRBV14,few,-,TGTGCCAGCAGCCAAGGGGGACATCGACCCTATGGCTACACCTTC,CASSQGGHRPYGYTF
TRBJ2-7,TRBV4-1,few,-,TGCGCCAGCAGCCCTCGGGCCCCGGGCGGTGGCGAGCAGTACTTC,CASSPRAPGGGEQYF
TRBJ2-3,TRBV28,many,-,TGCGCCAGCAGGGGTAGCACAGATACGCAGTATTTT,CASRGSTDTQYF
TRBJ1-6,TRBV18,-,-,TGTGCCAGCTCATCTACAGGGCCGCCACCCCTCCACTTT,CASSSTGPPPLHF
TRBJ2-1,TRBV9,-,-,TGTGCCAGCAGCGCGGATGGTGAGCAGTTCTTC,CASSADGEQFF
TRBJ2-5,TRBV25-1,many,-,TGTGCCAGCAGTGAGGGCCGACCCCAAGAGACCCAGTACTTC,CASSEGRPQETQYF
TRBJ2-7,TRBV24-1,few,-,TGTGCCACCAGTGATATCGGGACTTCCGAGCAGTACTTC,CATSDIGTSEQYF
TRBJ2-1,TRBV7-9,-,TRBD1,TGTGCCAGCAGCTTTCCCGGGACAGGGACACGAAATGAGCAGTTCTTC,CASSFPGTGTRNEQFF
TRBJ1-2,TRBV6-5,-,TRBD1,TGTGCCAGCAGTTTGACAGGGTTTCGTGGCTACACCTTC,CASSLTGFRGYTF
TRBJ2-5,TRBV7-8,-,-,TGTGCCAGCAGCTTAGCGCCGGGCAAAACCCCCTTGGAGACCCAGTACTTC,CASSLAPGKTPLETQYF
TRBJ1-2,TRBV3-1,-,-,TGTGCCAGCAGCCATAGGGGACATTCTAACTATGGCTACACCTTC,CASSHRGHSNYGYTF
TRBJ1-3,TRBV3-1,few,-,TGTGCCAGCAGCCAGATTGTGGGAGCCTCTGGAAACACCATATATTTT,CASSQIVGASGNTIYF
TRBJ2-5,TRBV6-5,-,TRBD2,TGTGCCAGCAGTTTCCTCGGACTAGCGGGGGACCAAGAGACCCAGTACTTC,CASSFLGLAGDQETQYF
TRBJ2-3,TRBV5-1,few,TRBD2,TGCGCCAGCAGCACCAAGACTAGCGGGGGAACAGATACGCAGTATTTT,CASSTKTSGGTDTQYF